Listed below are T cell receptor beta chains from one sample, sequenced in a study of OX40 agonist ivuxolimab in advanced cancers. TCRdb keeps only in-frame clones here, not all; method: immunoSEQ multiplex PCR. The data hold some 81,000 clones, with roughly 84% observed a single time. The sequencing used CD4+ or CD8+ T cells sorted from blood, collected in a trial of the OX40 agonist ivuxolimab. Receptor source: an adult with an advanced solid tumor such as melanoma, head and neck, liver or kidney cancer. The CDR3 runs from the conserved cysteine through the conserved F or W. A D gene is named only where the DNA matches it firmly.

len: 14; v_gene: TRBV6-1; d_gene: NA; CDR3aa: CASSYVGRNTEAFF
len: 15; v_gene: TRBV30; d_gene: NA; CDR3aa: CAWSVSLASTDTQYF
len: 14; v_gene: TRBV9; d_gene: NA; CDR3aa: CASSPGGGYTEAFF
len: 18; v_gene: TRBV6-1; d_gene: TRBD1; CDR3aa: CASSGVRFLGQGDETQYF
len: 15; v_gene: TRBV5-4; d_gene: TRBD2; CDR3aa: CASSLAGGNTGELFF
len: 16; v_gene: TRBV11-2; d_gene: NA; CDR3aa: CASSLGGPSSYNEQFF
len: 12; v_gene: TRBV19; d_gene: NA; CDR3aa: CASSITGETQYF
len: 16; v_gene: TRBV5-4; d_gene: NA; CDR3aa: CASSLGSGYQYNEQFF
len: 16; v_gene: TRBV5-6; d_gene: TRBD2; CDR3aa: CASSVRLSGGMETQYF
len: 15; v_gene: TRBV5-1; d_gene: TRBD1; CDR3aa: CASSLGQGTTYEQYF
len: 12; v_gene: TRBV2; d_gene: NA; CDR3aa: CASRKTSETQYF
len: 13; v_gene: TRBV28; d_gene: NA; CDR3aa: CASTSGLREGYTF
len: 15; v_gene: TRBV6-5; d_gene: NA; CDR3aa: CASSYSAFSGNTIYF
len: 13; v_gene: TRBV6-1; d_gene: NA; CDR3aa: CASWAGGYQPQHF
len: 11; v_gene: TRBV30; d_gene: NA; CDR3aa: CAWGSYNEQFF
len: 16; v_gene: TRBV11-2; d_gene: TRBD1; CDR3aa: CASSPRQGASLYEQYF
len: 11; v_gene: TRBV10-3; d_gene: NA; CDR3aa: CAISGYTEAFF